This TCR beta chain stems from a study of PD-1 blockade in mismatch repair-deficient tumors. Study summary: All were previously treated, progressing patients with around 12 mismatch repair-deficient cancer types.

Germline CDR1 and CDR2: SGHAT and FQNNGV. V lost 3 bases to trimming and J lost 4 bases, with 9 bases between them. The length of the CDR3 is 13 residues. This clone has a single count. Profiled with immunoSEQ multiplex PCR; TCRdb holds only in-frame clones, not every one. The table has 60,000 to 75,000 clones, around 88% seen once; the top ten hold around 13%. The receptor was derived from an adult with mismatch repair-deficient cancer. The specimen comprised peripheral blood, sampled 52 weeks after starting pembrolizumab. V usage is TRBV11-2 and J usage is TRBJ1-2; D possibly corresponds to TRBD1 (6 bases). CDR3 nucleotide sequence: TGTGCCAGCAGCTTGAACAGGGCCTATGGCTACACCTTC. Encoded protein: CASSLNRAYGYTF.